Below are 6 T cell receptor beta chains sequenced from a single sample in a study of PD-L1 blockade in urothelial cancer. This table comes from immunoSEQ multiplex PCR, and its TCRdb copy is limited to in-frame clones, with some not included. The sample has 85,000 to 130,000 clones, approximately 91% seen once. The material sequenced was PBMCs, taken around atezolizumab (anti-PD-L1) treatment. The receptors come from a woman of 80 years or more with urothelial cancer.

The rearrangement joins TRBV27 to TRBJ2-7; 9 bases agree with TRBD1. Germline trimming cut 8 bases from V and 2 bases from J; bases unmatched to any gene: 7. Germline V gives CDR1 MNHEY, CDR2 SMNVEV (reference sequence). The CDR3 is 14 residues long. The CDR3 loop is CASHGTGGTYEQYF. The CDR3 DNA reads TGTGCCAGCCACGGAACAGGGGGCACCTACGAGCAGTACTTC.

The chain joins TRBV7-9 to TRBJ2-2; TRBD1 matches at 7 bases. The CDR3 totals 15 residues. With V trimmed by 3 bases and J by 3 bases, 4 bases remained unmatched. Germline CDR1 and CDR2: SEHNR and FQNEAQ (reference sequence). The CDR3 DNA reads TGTGCCAGCAGCTTCGGACAGGATTACACCGGGGAGCTGTTTTTT. Translation: CASSFGQDYTGELFF.

V gene TRBV19 combines with J gene TRBJ2-1, with 14 bases fitting TRBD2. This CDR3 contains 16 residues. V was clipped by 3 bases and J by 9 bases; unmatched bases: 7. Germline V CDR1 and CDR2: LNHDA, SQIVND (reference sequence). CDR3 residues: CASSIREGLAGGEQFF. Written as DNA, the CDR3 is TGTGCCAGTAGTATTAGGGAAGGACTAGCGGGAGGTGAGCAGTTCTTC.

The CDR3, as DNA: TGTGCCAGTAGTACCCAGTACTACGAGCAGTACTTC. Protein sequence: CASSTQYYEQYF. The chain joins TRBV19 to TRBJ2-7, with unresolved D. CDR1 and CDR2 from the germline V gene are LNHDA and SQIVND (reference sequence). V lost 4 bases, J lost 3 bases, and 7 bases lay in between. The CDR3 has 12 amino acids.

This clone was counted a single time. V usage is TRBV5-4 and J usage is TRBJ2-2; D gene ambiguous. This CDR3 has 14 amino acids. With 4 bases removed from V and 0 bases from J, the gap between germline ends came to 7 bases. The germline gives CDR1 SGHNT, CDR2 YYREEE (reference sequence). CDR3 bases: TGTGCCAGCAGCGTCCTCGCGAACACCGGGGAGCTGTTTTTT. It codes for CASSVLANTGELFF.

The chain combines TRBV27 with TRBJ2-3; D is unclear. This CDR3 region has 14 residues. Trimming left V 3 bases short and J 4 bases short, with 11 bases between. The germline V gene has CDR1 MNHEY and CDR2 SMNVEV (reference sequence). CDR3 amino acids: CASSFGLAPDTQYF. For the CDR3, the DNA is TGTGCCAGCAGTTTCGGATTAGCCCCAGATACGCAGTATTTT.